Sequencing of this TCR beta chain was carried out in a study of shared clonotypes between healthy human individuals (TCRdb year 2020). General notes on the study: A couple of women and three men aged 18 to 49 years were included in the cohort. Per donor, three plates each were used for CD4 naive and CD4 memory, two for CD8 naive, and one for CD8 memory. The study deeply sequenced blood TCR repertoires of about 5 healthy adults to estimate repertoire size and the extent of clonotype sharing between individuals. Different laboratories and diverse techniques were used to prepare libraries and sequence TCR repertoires, to increase sequencing depth and limit assay-specific biases. Per donor, leukapheresis produced somewhere between about 0.8 and 9 billion PBMCs.

Using the deep immunoSEQ assay, TCR CDR3 regions were amplified from genomic DNA by multiplex PCR. Extracted genomic DNA from each cell subset was spread evenly across all wells of several immunoSEQ 96-well plates, with each plate serving as a replicate. Each replicate PCR for sorted subsets received about 210 ng genomic DNA, equal to around 32,000 T cell genomes. Purified libraries were measured with a Qubit 3.0 fluorometer, size-checked on a Bioanalyzer 2100, and measured again with the KAPA Library Quantification kit. Every immunoSEQ 96-well plate was sequenced on a dedicated single-read 150-cycle Illumina NextSeq 550 flow cell. In the source study's methods: Because the immunoSEQ output included only junctional sequences and no quality scores, the filtering could not be the same as the filtering used for full-length reads. To assign V/J genes and CDR3, sequences were annotated using PyIR, a Python wrapper for IgBLAST v1.9, with IMGT germline references. Reads were filtered out if the reads had weak V/J assignments (E-value above 1e-6), no CDR3, stop codons, out-of-frame junctions, or ambiguous translated residues. V3J clonotypes were defined as sequences sharing an identical inferred V gene, J gene, and CDR3 amino acid sequence. The percentage overlap between two repertoires was calculated by dividing the number of shared unique clonotypes by the size of the smaller repertoire. RTK rarefaction, the Chao1 estimator, and Recon v2.1 estimates of unobserved clonotypes were used to assess repertoire richness. OLGA was used to compute generation probabilities for all TCRbeta clonotypes that the gDNA method yielded from a few donors. Drawn from immuneACCESS, this table holds only the in-frame rearrangements with V and J called that TCRdb kept. Clones are partly lost; checked studies trace under half to an unresolved V gene and leave the rest unexplained. V, J and clone size are those of that table, while D and trimming were read from the DNA. Counted in this sample were some 1 million clones; approximately 70% of them appeared once. Over 1.3% of the sample belongs to the ten largest clones.

Trimming takes 2 bases off V and 1 base off J; junction bases not matched to a gene: 7. The CDR3 sequence holds 16 residues, the cysteine and phenylalanine included. Only the CDR3 DNA stays, 48 bases, in frame from base 1. Based on the germline V gene, the CDR1 and CDR2 sequences are MDHEN and SYDVKM. Results and caveats for the whole study, not just this receptor: Sampling was restricted to blood, and TCR repertoires in tissues likely differ from the TCR repertoires found in blood. Because the study included a small number of donors, the genetic and exposure-history diversity represented was limited. Larger estimated clonotype richness was generally found for naive subsets than for memory subsets. About 5% of naive CD4, 3.5% of naive CD8, approximately 2.2% of memory CD4, and 0.35% to 0.4% of memory CD8 clonotypes were shared across a few donors. Compared with non-shared clonotypes, clonotypes shared by all four sorted-subset donors had higher generation probabilities. Based on pairwise subsampling, the degree of clonotype sharing among donors was expected to be affected by sequencing depth. Rarefaction of sorted-subset datasets indicated incomplete sequencing despite the large sequencing depth.

This clone was observed a few times. Its cognate antigen has yet to be identified. No base quality information exists; no much larger clone differs at one position. The donors were healthy, HIV-negative adults with no recently reported acute infections or vaccinations. All donors were Caucasian adults living in Nashville, Tennessee, USA. Magnetic negative selection was used to enrich CD4+ T cells, after which naive cells were positively selected on CD45RA and the negative fraction became the memory subset. Blood was collected by leukapheresis, and PBMCs were isolated by Ficoll-Histopaque density gradient centrifugation and then cryopreserved in liquid nitrogen vapor phase. Purity and quantity of every magnetically sorted T cell population were checked by analytical flow cytometry. Genomic DNA was isolated from each sorted fraction and quantified by UV absorbance on a Nanodrop 2000c.

This clonotype was sampled from a man between 18 and 29 years old in good health. Recombination linked TRBV28 to TRBJ2-7, and 8 bases in between align with TRBD2. Input material: memory CD4+ T cells sorted from blood. In the paper's terms, the cell subset or site label means: CD45RA-negative fraction. The encoded CDR3 is CASSLGGGGYSYEQYF. The DNA is as follows: TGTGCCAGCAGTTTAGGAGGCGGGGGGTATTCCTACGAGCAGTACTTC.